This TCR beta chain came from a study of T cell repertoires in cytomegalovirus infection. Study summary: CMV infection plus the matching HLA type was flagged by public TCR beta signatures.

In its sample, this clonotype was seen many times. Its antigen is not identified. Deletions cut 11 bases from V and 2 bases from J, with 19 bases between. This CDR3 region has 14 residues. Germline values: CDR1 MDHEN, CDR2 SYDVKM. Study findings and constraints: Pooled public TCR beta family frequency picked out CMV carriers with the relevant HLA.

TCRdb reanalysed the reads using MiXCR and keeps one entry per CDR3 protein. The sample holds approximately 70,000 distinct CDR3 sequences, under 5% seen once. The receptor was derived from a human donor in good health (CMV status not recorded). Some clones in this sample may be carry-over from other donors' samples. V and J are TRBV28 and TRBJ2-7, with D possibly matching TRBD2 (6 bases). The source material was PBMCs. The CDR3 DNA reads TGTGCCGGTGCTCCCGGGACTGACACCTACGAGCAGTACTTC. Its protein is CAGAPGTDTYEQYF.